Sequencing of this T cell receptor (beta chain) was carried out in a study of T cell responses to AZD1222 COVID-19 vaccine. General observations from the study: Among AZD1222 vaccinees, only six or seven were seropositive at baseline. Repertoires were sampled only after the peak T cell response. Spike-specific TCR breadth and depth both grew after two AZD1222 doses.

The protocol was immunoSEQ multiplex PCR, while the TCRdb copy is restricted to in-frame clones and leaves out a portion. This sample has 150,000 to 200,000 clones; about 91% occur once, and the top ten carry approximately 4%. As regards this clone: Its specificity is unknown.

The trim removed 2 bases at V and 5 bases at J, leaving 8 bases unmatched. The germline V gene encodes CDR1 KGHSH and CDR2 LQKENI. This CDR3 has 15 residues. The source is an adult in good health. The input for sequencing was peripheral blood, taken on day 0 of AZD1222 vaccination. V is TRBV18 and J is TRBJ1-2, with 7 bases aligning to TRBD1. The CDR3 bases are TGTGCCAGCTCACCATCGGGACAGTTTGGTTATGGCTACACCTTC. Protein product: CASSPSGQFGYGYTF.